The present T cell receptor (beta chain) was sequenced within a study of CD8 T cells in Susac syndrome. Random hexamers primed reverse transcription of about 0.5 to 1 ug RNA. MiXCR, applied by TCRdb to the immunoSEQ multiplex PCR reads, yields one record per CDR3 protein. Of 100,000 to 150,000 distinct CDR3 sequences in the sample, 80% to 95% were seen once. This CDR3 is 16 amino acids long. Germline CDR1 and CDR2: ENHRY and SYGVKD. The V and J ends lost 10 bases and 2 bases, in that order; junction bases with no gene match: 13. Source material: CD8+ T cells from PBMCs. The source of this sequence is a human donor with multiple sclerosis. The rearrangement joins TRBV10-3 to TRBJ1-5, with 8 bases fitting TRBD1. The CDR3 spells CATTQPTGDGNQPQHF. For the CDR3, the DNA is TGTGCCACCACACAACCGACAGGGGATGGCAATCAGCCCCAGCATTTT.